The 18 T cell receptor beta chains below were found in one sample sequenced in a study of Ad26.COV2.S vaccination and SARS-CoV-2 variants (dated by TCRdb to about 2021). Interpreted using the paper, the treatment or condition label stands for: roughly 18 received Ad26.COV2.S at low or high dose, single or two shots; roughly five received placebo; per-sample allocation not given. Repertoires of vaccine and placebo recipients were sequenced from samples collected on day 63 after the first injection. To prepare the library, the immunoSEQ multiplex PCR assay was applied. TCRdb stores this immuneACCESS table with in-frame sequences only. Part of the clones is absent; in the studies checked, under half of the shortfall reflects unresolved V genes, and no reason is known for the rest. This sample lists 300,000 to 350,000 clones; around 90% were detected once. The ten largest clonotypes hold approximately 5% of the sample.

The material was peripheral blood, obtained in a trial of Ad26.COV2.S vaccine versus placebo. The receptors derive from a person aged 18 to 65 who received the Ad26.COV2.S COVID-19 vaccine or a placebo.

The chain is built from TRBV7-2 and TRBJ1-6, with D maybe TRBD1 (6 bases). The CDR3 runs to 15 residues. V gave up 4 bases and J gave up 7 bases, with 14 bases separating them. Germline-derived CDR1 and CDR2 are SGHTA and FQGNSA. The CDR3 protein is CASSSQGSPNSPLHF. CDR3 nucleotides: TGTGCCAGCAGCTCCCAGGGGTCTCCCAATTCACCCCTCCACTTT.

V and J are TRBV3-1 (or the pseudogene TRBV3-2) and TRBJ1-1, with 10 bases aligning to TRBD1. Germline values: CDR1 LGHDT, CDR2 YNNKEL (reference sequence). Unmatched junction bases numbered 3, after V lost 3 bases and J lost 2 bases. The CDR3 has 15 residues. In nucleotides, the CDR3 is TGTGCCAGCAGCCAGGTGACAGGGGGCAACACTGAAGCTTTCTTT. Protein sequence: CASSQVTGGNTEAFF.

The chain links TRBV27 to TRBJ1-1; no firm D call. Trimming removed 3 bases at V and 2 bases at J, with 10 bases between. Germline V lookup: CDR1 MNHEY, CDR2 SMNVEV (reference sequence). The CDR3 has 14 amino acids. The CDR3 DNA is TGTGCCAGCAGTTTCATAAAGACTAACACTGAAGCTTTCTTT. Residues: CASSFIKTNTEAFF.

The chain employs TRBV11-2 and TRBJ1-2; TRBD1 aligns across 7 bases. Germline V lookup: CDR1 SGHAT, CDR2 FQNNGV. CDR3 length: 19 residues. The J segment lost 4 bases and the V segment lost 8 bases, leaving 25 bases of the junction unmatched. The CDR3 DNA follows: TGTGCCAGCTGGACTGTCCCGAAGGACAGGCCCCACCAAAGCTATGGCTACACCTTC. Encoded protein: CASWTVPKDRPHQSYGYTF.

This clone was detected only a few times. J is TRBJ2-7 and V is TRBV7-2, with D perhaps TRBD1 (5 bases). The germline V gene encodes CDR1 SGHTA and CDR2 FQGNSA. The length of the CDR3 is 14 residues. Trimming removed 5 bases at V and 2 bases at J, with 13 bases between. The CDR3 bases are TGTGCCAGCAGCCCTTGGGGCGGAACCTACGAGCAGTACTTC. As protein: CASSPWGGTYEQYF.

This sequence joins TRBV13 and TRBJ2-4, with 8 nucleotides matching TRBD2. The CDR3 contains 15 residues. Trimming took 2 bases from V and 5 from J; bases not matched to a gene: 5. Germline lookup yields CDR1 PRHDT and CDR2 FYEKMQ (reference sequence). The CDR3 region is CASSLFYGGENIQYF. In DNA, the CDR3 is TGTGCCAGCAGCTTATTCTACGGGGGGGAAAACATTCAGTACTTC.

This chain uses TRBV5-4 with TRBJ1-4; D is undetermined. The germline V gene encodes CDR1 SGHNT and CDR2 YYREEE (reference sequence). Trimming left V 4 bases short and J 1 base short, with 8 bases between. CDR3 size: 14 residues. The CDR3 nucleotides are TGTGCCAGCAGCCCCGGTATAACTAATGAAAAACTGTTTTTT. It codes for CASSPGITNEKLFF.

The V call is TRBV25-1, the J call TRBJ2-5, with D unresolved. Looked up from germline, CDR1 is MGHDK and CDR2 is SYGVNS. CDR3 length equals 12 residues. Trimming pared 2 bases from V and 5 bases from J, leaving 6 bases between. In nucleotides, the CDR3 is TGTGCCAGCAGTGAACCCGGGGAGACCCAGTACTTC. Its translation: CASSEPGETQYF.

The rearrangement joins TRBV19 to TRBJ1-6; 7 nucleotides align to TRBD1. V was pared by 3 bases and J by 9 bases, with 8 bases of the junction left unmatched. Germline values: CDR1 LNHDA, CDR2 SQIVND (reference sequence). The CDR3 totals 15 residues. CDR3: CASSMWTGSGSPLHF. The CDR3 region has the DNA TGTGCCAGTAGTATGTGGACAGGATCGGGTTCACCCCTCCACTTT.

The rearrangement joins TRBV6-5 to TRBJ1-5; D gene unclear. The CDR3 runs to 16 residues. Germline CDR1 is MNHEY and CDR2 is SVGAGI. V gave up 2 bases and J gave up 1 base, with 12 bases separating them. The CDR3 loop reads CASSYKDPVSNQPQHF. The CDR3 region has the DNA TGTGCCAGCAGTTACAAGGACCCGGTCAGCAATCAGCCCCAGCATTTT.

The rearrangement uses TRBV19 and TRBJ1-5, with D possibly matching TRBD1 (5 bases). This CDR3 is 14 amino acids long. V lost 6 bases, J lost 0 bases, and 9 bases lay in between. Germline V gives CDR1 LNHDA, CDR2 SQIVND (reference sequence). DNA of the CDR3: TGTGCCAGTAGGAGGGGTTATAGCAATCAGCCCCAGCATTTT. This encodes CASRRGYSNQPQHF.

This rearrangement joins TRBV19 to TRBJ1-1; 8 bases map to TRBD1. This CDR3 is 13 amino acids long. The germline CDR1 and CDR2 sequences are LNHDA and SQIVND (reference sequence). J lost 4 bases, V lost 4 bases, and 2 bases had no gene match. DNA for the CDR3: TGTGCCAGTAGTAGGACAGGGAGCACTGAAGCTTTCTTT. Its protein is CASSRTGSTEAFF.

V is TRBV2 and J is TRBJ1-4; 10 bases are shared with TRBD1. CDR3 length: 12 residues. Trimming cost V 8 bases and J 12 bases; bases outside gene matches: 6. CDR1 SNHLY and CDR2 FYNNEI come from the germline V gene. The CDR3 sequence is CASGTGEKQLFF. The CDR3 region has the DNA TGTGCCAGCGGGACAGGGGAGAAGCAACTGTTTTTT.

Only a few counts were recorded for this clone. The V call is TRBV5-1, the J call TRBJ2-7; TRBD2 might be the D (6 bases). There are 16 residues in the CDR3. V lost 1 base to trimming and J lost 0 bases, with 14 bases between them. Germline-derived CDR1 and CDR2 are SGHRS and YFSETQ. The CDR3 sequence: CASSLPQRDFSYEQYF. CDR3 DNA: TGCGCCAGCAGCTTGCCGCAACGGGACTTCTCCTACGAGCAGTACTTC.

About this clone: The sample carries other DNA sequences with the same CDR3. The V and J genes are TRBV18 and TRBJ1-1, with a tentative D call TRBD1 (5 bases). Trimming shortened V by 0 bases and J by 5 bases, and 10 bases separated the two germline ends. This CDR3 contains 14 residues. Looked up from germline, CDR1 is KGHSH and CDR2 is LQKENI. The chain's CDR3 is CASSPPEGRTEAFF. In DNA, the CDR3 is TGTGCCAGCTCACCACCGGAGGGGCGGACTGAAGCTTTCTTT.

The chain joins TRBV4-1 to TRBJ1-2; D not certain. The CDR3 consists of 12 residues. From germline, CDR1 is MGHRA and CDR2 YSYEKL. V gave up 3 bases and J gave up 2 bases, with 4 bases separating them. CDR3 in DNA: TGCGCCAGCAGCCAGGGCAACTATGGCTACACCTTC. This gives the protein CASSQGNYGYTF.

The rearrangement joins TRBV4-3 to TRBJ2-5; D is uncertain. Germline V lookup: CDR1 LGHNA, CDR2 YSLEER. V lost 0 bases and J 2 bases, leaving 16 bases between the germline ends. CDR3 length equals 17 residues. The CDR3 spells CASSQDLPTPTQETQYF. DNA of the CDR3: TGCGCCAGCAGCCAAGATCTACCCACCCCGACTCAAGAGACCCAGTACTTC.

The chain's CDR3 is CASSMGSGFNEQFF. The CDR3 nucleotides read TGTGCCAGTAGTATGGGGTCGGGCTTCAATGAGCAGTTCTTC. The chain couples TRBV19 to TRBJ2-1; D gene ambiguous. CDR1 is LNHDA, CDR2 SQIVND, per germline (reference sequence). V was pared by 3 bases and J by 6 bases, with 12 bases between. This CDR3 has 14 residues.